The clone carrying this T cell receptor (beta chain) has a single count. Antigen: not known. The sample comes from a study of cytomegalovirus exposure and HLA in healthy donors. Whole-study results and caveats: Published work reported that the classifier diagnosed cytomegalovirus status with high specificity and sensitivity. Associated with cytomegalovirus, according to the listing, were 150 to 200 TCR beta chains. In a later analysis, TCR beta V- and J-gene trimming showed a link to a missense DCLRE1C variant. The presence/absence work took it that sequencing depth was about the same across donors.

Trimming shortened V by 0 bases and J by 5 bases, and 7 bases separated the two germline ends. The CDR3 has 13 residues. Germline CDR1 SGHTA, CDR2 FQGNSA. Both 60 Vbeta primers and 13 Jbeta primers went into the PCR. Only in-frame clones appear in the TCRdb table, and some are missing; sequencing was by immunoSEQ multiplex PCR. The sample has 150,000 to 200,000 clones; 82% are singletons. The V gene is TRBV7-2, the J gene TRBJ1-2; D call uncertain. This TCR derives from a girl between 10 and 17 years old in good health and CMV-seropositive. Material for sequencing was PBMCs. CDR3 in DNA: TGTGCCAGCAGCTTAGCGCCGGGTTATGGCTACACCTTC. Amino acids: CASSLAPGYGYTF.